This T cell receptor (beta chain) was sequenced during a study of CD8 T cells in ankylosing spondylitis. Study-wide results and caveats: Some of the motif variants had earlier been found in reactive arthritis patients' fluid and blood. CD8+ cells made up the disease-linked clones, which were relatively rare in peripheral blood. There was a TCR beta motif, made of several highly homologous variants, that appeared characteristic of ankylosing spondylitis blood. In ankylosing spondylitis patients, matched synovial fluid reportedly showed significant enrichment of disease-linked clones.

Each CDR3 protein gets one entry after TCRdb re-called the 5' RACE reads with MiXCR. This sample has hundreds of thousands of distinct CDR3 sequences, with about 10% found just once. In its sample, this clonotype was seen a few times. The antigen remains undetermined. This CDR3 has 15 residues. V lost 4 bases, J lost 4 bases, and 15 bases lay in between. The germline V gene encodes CDR1 SGHTA and CDR2 FQGNSA. The chain has TRBV7-2 and TRBJ2-3; no clear D gene. The source material was blood, either unsorted or a sorted T cell fraction (not recorded which). The receptor was isolated from a male donor with ankylosing spondylitis. The CDR3 is CASSSTPAWADTQYF. In nucleotides, the CDR3 is TGTGCCAGCAGCTCGACACCCGCGTGGGCAGATACGCAGTATTTT.